A selection of T cell receptor beta chains follows, all from one sample in a study of blood T cell repertoires in COVID-19. Some clones are missing from TCRdb's copy, which holds only in-frame ones; the method was immunoSEQ multiplex PCR. This sample has some 290,000 clones, with approximately 90% found just once. Sequencing was carried out using peripheral blood. The receptors here all came from a man younger than 35 with active or convalescent COVID-19. Each CDR3 is given with its conserved first and last residue. The order of the fields is CDR3 length, D gene, J gene, V gene, clone size, CDR3 DNA, CDR3 protein. A D gene is named only where the DNA matches it firmly. Clone sizes are given selectively: once, few, many, or a class where the clone is expanded.

14	TRBD1	TRBJ1-3	TRBV15	NA	TGTGCCACCAGCAGGGGACAGGGAGTTAACACCATATATTTT	CATSRGQGVNTIYF
15	TRBD1	TRBJ1-5	TRBV9	NA	TGTGCCAGCAGCGCGACAGGGGGCGCGAGTCAGCCCCAGCATTTT	CASSATGGASQPQHF
18	TRBD1	TRBJ1-5	TRBV28	NA	TGTGCCAGCAGTTACCTCAGCTCGACAGGGTTGGGCAATCAGCCCCAGCATTTT	CASSYLSSTGLGNQPQHF
12	NA	TRBJ2-1	TRBV5-1	NA	TGCGCCAGCAGCTTTAGGAGAAATGAGCAGTTCTTC	CASSFRRNEQFF
17	TRBD2	TRBJ2-6	TRBV24-1	NA	TGTGCCACCAGTGATCCGGGAGGGCGAGGTGGGGCCAACGTCCTGACTTTC	CATSDPGGRGGANVLTF
15	NA	TRBJ2-2	TRBV6-5	NA	TGTGCCAGCAGTTCCTTAGGACTCTTCACCGGGGAGCTGTTTTTT	CASSSLGLFTGELFF
15	TRBD2	TRBJ2-1	TRBV9	NA	TGTGCCAGCAGTCTTGGACTAGCAGCGTACAATGAGCAGTTCTTC	CASSLGLAAYNEQFF
14	TRBD1	TRBJ2-7	TRBV30	NA	TGTGCGTCTTTGATGCTGGACAGGGATCGCGAGCAGTACTTC	CASLMLDRDREQYF
13	NA	TRBJ2-1	TRBV18	few	TGTGCCAGCTCACCCGGGATTTGGGATGAGCAGTTCTTC	CASSPGIWDEQFF
13	TRBD1	TRBJ2-1	TRBV10-3	NA	TGTGCCACCGGGACAGGGGGGAAAGGTGAGCAGTTCTTC	CATGTGGKGEQFF
15	TRBD2	TRBJ2-1	TRBV5-1	NA	TGCGCCAGCAGCTTGGTGGCGGGAGCTTACAATGAGCAGTTCTTC	CASSLVAGAYNEQFF